The 5 T cell receptor beta chains below were found in one sample sequenced in a study of low-dose radiotherapy and immunotherapy resistance in tumors. Primers used for first-strand cDNA, a TRAV- and TRBV-specific set, covered both alpha and beta chains. TCRs were put through roughly 20 PCR cycles of amplification with Phusion. A constant-region primer and the V-primer adapter served as the primer pair. TCRdb processed the reads anew with MiXCR; each CDR3 protein has one entry. The table lists around 18,000 distinct CDR3 sequences, over 65% of them singletons. Source of these receptors: a human donor with advanced metastatic prostate, ovarian, gallbladder or colorectal cancer (not recorded which). This table probably holds off-target reads from a library built for another chain.

V usage is TRBV6-2 or TRBV6-3 and J usage is TRBJ2-7; the match to TRBD1 covers 8 bases. CDR1 is MNHEY, CDR2 SVGEGT, per germline. The J segment lost 2 bases and the V segment lost 5 bases, leaving 11 bases of the junction unmatched. This CDR3 has 16 amino acids. In nucleotides, the CDR3 is TGTGCCAGCAGTCGACCCTTGACAGGGGCACCCTACGAGCAGTACTTC. This translates into CASSRPLTGAPYEQYF.

This clonotype was seen a handful of times. The chain joins TRBV2 to TRBJ1-2; D is possibly TRBD1 (5 bases). CDR1 is SNHLY and CDR2 is FYNNEI in the germline V gene. The germline V and J ends were trimmed by 0 bases and 8 bases, with 16 bases remaining between them. The CDR3 consists of 15 residues. CDR3 nucleotide sequence: TGTGCCAGCAGTGAAGCGCGAGGGGAGTTTCGCGGCTACACCTTC. Protein product: CASSEARGEFRGYTF.

V usage is TRBV4-3 and J usage is TRBJ2-3; the match to TRBD2 covers 7 bases. Germline loops: CDR1 LGHNA, CDR2 YSLEER. The CDR3 loop spans 15 amino acids. V shed 5 bases and J 6 bases; nucleotides not matched to a gene: 11. The CDR3 here is CASSSRLAAEDTQYF. The CDR3 DNA follows: TGCGCCAGCAGCTCGCGACTAGCCGCCGAGGATACGCAGTATTTT.

The chain joins TRBV7-8 to TRBJ2-7; possible D gene TRBD1, 6 bases. The V and J ends lost 5 bases and 3 bases respectively, with 14 bases between them. The CDR3 length is 14 residues. CDR1 is SGHVS, CDR2 FQNEAQ, per germline. DNA for the CDR3: TGTGCCAGCAGCGCACAGGGAAGGGTCTACGAGCAGTACTTC. This codes for CASSAQGRVYEQYF.

The chain's CDR3 is CASTRPQGAGANVLTF. The CDR3 coding sequence is TGTGCCAGTACCAGGCCCCAGGGCGCTGGGGCCAACGTCCTGACTTTC. The rearrangement links TRBV19 to TRBJ2-6; TRBD1 is a possible D gene (5 bases). The CDR3 is 16 amino acids. V lost 7 bases, J lost 2 bases, and 15 bases lay in between. From germline, CDR1 is LNHDA and CDR2 SQIVND (reference sequence).